This entry is about one TCR beta chain. The antigen is not known. Profiling relied on immunoSEQ multiplex PCR, and the TCRdb table lists in-frame clones only, not all of them. The table lists approximately 150,000 clones, about 90% of them singletons. The data were taken from a study of T cell responses to AZD1222 COVID-19 vaccine. This CDR3 spans 14 amino acids. Per the germline V gene, CDR1 is DFQATT and CDR2 is SNEGSKA (reference sequence). Trimming shortened V by 3 bases and J by 1 base, and 12 bases separated the two germline ends. Study outcomes and limitations: There were vaccine-associated CD4 TCRs across spike, dominant at 160-218 and 743-854. A mostly white British donor set with more females was recruited, and clonal diversity was possibly underestimated. Scientists sampled the repertoires only once the peak T cell response had passed. Targets within unmutated variant regions were reportedly found for nearly half of spike-specific TCRs.

This material consisted of peripheral blood, taken on day 0 of MenACWY control vaccination. The chain couples TRBV20-1 to TRBJ1-1; D not resolved. The receptor was isolated from an adult in good health. CDR3 sequence (DNA): TGCAGTGCTAGTAACGAATTGAGGAACACTGAAGCTTTCTTT. Amino acid sequence: CSASNELRNTEAFF.